Sequencing of this T cell receptor (beta chain) was carried out in a study of blood T cell repertoires in COVID-19. The assay was immunoSEQ multiplex PCR, and TCRdb's table has in-frame clones only and misses some. Found here are about 180,000 clones, 80% to 90% of them singletons; the top ten hold roughly 9.7%. CDR3 size: 14 residues. J was trimmed by 9 bases and V by 4 bases; bases with no gene match: 9. Germline assignment: CDR1 SGHRS and CDR2 YFSETQ. The V gene is TRBV5-1, the J gene TRBJ2-1, with 8 bases fitting TRBD2. The sample was peripheral blood. This TCR derives from a human donor with active or convalescent COVID-19. The donor label of this sample is uncertain. The CDR3: CASSPGLANVEQFF. For the CDR3, the DNA is TGCGCCAGCAGCCCCGGACTAGCAAACGTTGAGCAGTTCTTC. Full variable domain (missing parts from reference TRBV5-1 and TRBJ2-1): KAGVTQTPRYLIKTRGQQVTLSCSPISGHRSVSWYQQTPGQGLQFLFEYFSETQRNKGNFPGRFSGRQFSNSRSEMNVSTLELGDSALYLCASSPGLANVEQFFGPGTRLTVL.